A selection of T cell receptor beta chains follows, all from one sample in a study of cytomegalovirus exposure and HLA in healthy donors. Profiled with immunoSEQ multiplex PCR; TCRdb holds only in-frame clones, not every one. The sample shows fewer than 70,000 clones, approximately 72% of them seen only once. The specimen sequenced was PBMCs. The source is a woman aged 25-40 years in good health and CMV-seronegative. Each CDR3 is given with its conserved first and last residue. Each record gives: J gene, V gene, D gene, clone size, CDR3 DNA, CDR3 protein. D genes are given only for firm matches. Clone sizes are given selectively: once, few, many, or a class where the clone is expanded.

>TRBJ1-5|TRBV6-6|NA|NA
TGTGCCAGCAGGCAGACAGGTAATAATCAGCCCCAGCATTTT
CASRQTGNNQPQHF
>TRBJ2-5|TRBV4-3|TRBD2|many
TGCGCCAGCAGCCAAGATTTCGCTAGCGGGGAAGAGACCCAGTACTTC
CASSQDFASGEETQYF
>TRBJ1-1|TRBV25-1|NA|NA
TGTGCCAGCAGTGAAGGGCGCTTTGAAGCTTTCTTT
CASSEGRFEAFF
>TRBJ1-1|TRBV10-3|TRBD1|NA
TGTGCCATCAGTGAGACGCAGGGGGCTGAGACTGAAGCTTTCTTT
CAISETQGAETEAFF
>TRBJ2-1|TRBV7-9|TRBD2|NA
TGTGCCAGCAGCTCCACTTGGGGGGCGGGGGGTTACAATGAGCAGTTCTTC
CASSSTWGAGGYNEQFF
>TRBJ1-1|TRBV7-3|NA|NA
TGTGCCAGCAGCTTGACAGGTCGGTCTATTACTGAAGCTTTCTTT
CASSLTGRSITEAFF
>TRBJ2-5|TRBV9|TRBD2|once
TGTGCCAGCAGCGTAGCAGGCGGGGGGGCCCTTGGGGGAGAGACCCAGTACTTC
CASSVAGGGALGGETQYF
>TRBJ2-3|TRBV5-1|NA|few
TGCGCCAGCAGCTTAGTCGCGGGCACAGATACGCAGTATTTT
CASSLVAGTDTQYF
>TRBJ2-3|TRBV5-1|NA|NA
TGCGCCAGCAGCTTGGAAGCCCGGGATACGCAGTATTTT
CASSLEARDTQYF
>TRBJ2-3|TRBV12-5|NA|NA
TGTGCTAGTGGTTTGGTTCTCGGGGGAAGGTTCACAGATACGCAGTATTTT
CASGLVLGGRFTDTQYF
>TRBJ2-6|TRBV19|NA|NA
TGTGCCAGTAGTATAGATCGAGGGCGGGGGGCCAACGTCCTGACTTTC
CASSIDRGRGANVLTF
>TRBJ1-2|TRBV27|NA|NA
TGTGCCAGCAGTTTTGGGGGGTACTATGGCTACACCTTC
CASSFGGYYGYTF
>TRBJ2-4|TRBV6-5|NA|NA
TGTGCCAGCTTCCCGACGCCAGGCCGGGAGAACATTCAGTACTTC
CASFPTPGRENIQYF
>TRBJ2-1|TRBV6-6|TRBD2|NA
TGTGCCAGCAATTCTGAGGGGACTAGCGGGGTCAATGAGCAGTTCTTC
CASNSEGTSGVNEQFF
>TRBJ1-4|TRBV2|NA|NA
TGTGCCAGCAGTTCCTCGCCAGGGCTGAGTGAAAAACTGTTTTTT
CASSSSPGLSEKLFF
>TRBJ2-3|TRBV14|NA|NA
TGTGCCAGCAGCCAAGCTCTAGGGGGTACAGATACGCAGTATTTT
CASSQALGGTDTQYF
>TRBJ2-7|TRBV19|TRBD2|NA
TGTGCCAGTAGTGCTGCTAGCGGGGGGGCCTACGAGCAGTACTTC
CASSAASGGAYEQYF
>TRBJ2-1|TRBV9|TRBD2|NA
TGTGCCAGCAGCGTCGTGACTAGCGGGGGGCAGGGTGAGCAGTTCTTC
CASSVVTSGGQGEQFF
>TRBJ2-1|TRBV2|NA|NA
TGTGCCAGCAGTCCTAGACCCGTACTAGGAGGGGACTACAATGAGCAGTTCTTC
CASSPRPVLGGDYNEQFF
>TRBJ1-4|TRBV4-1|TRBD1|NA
TGCGCCAGCAGCCAAGATGCGGGACAGGGGAATGAAAAACTGTTTTTT
CASSQDAGQGNEKLFF
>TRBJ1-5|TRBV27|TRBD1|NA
TGTGCCAGCAGGGGACAGGGGCCTAGCAATCAGCCCCAGCATTTT
CASRGQGPSNQPQHF
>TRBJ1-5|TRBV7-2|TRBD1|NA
TGTGCCAGCAGCACCCGACAGGGGCCTCAGCCCCAGCATTTT
CASSTRQGPQPQHF
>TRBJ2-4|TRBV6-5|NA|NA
TGTGCCAGCAGTTACTCGCAGGGGGCCAAAAACATTCAGTACTTC
CASSYSQGAKNIQYF
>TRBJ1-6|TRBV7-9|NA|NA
TGTGCCAGCAGCTCCCAGGGGTCCCTGGGTTCACCCCTCCACTTT
CASSSQGSLGSPLHF
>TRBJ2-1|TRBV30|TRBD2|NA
TGTGCTACCGAGACTAGCGGGGGACTCCTGGGGAATGAGCAGTTCTTC
CATETSGGLLGNEQFF
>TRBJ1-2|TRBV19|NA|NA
TGTGCCGTAAATGCAGGTTTCTATGGCTACACCTTC
CAVNAGFYGYTF
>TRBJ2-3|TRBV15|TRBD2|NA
TGTGCCACCAGCATCGGGACTAGGGCAGGGACAGATACGCAGTATTTT
CATSIGTRAGTDTQYF
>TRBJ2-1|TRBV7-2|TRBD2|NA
TGTGCCAGCAGCTTAGGGGTACTAGCGGGGGGATCCTACAATGAGCAGTTCTTC
CASSLGVLAGGSYNEQFF
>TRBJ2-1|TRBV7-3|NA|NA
TGTGCCAGCAGCCCTGGACACAGGAGCTCCTACAATGAGCAGTTCTTC
CASSPGHRSSYNEQFF
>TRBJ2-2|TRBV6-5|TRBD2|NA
TGTGCCAGCAGTTACCAGCGGGACCGGGAGCTGTTTTTT
CASSYQRDRELFF
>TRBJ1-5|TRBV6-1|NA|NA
TGTGCCAGCAGTGAATCACATCAGGGTAGCAATCAGCCCCAGCATTTT
CASSESHQGSNQPQHF
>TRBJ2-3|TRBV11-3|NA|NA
TGTGCCAGCAGCTTATCCCGGGGCACAGATACGCAGTATTTT
CASSLSRGTDTQYF
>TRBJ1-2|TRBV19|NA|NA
TGTGCCAGTTCGCCGGGGAGCGCGTTCTATGGCTACACCTTC
CASSPGSAFYGYTF
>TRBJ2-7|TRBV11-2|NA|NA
TGTGCCAGCAGCTTAGTCGGTGCCCGAGGGTCCTACGAGCAGTACTTC
CASSLVGARGSYEQYF
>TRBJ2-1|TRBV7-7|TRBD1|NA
TGTGCTAGCAGTCGGACAGGGAGAGAGCAGTTCTTC
CASSRTGREQFF
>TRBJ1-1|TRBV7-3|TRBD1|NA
TGTGCCAGCAGCTCACAGGGGGCGCGGAACACTGAAGCTTTCTTT
CASSSQGARNTEAFF
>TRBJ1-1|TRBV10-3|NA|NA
TGTGCCATCAGCTCAGGGAGGGGCACTGAAGCTTTCTTT
CAISSGRGTEAFF
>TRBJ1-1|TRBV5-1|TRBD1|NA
TGCGCCAGTAGACAGGGGGCTAACACTGAAGCTTTCTTT
CASRQGANTEAFF
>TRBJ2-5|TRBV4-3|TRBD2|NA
TGCGCCAGCAGCCTGACTAGCGGGGGAACCCAAGAGACCCAGTACTTC
CASSLTSGGTQETQYF
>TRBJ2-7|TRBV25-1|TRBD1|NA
TGTGCCAGCAGCGCGGACAGGGGGGCCTACGAGCAGTACTTC
CASSADRGAYEQYF
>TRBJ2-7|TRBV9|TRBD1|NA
TGTGCCAGCAGCGTAGGGGGGCAGGGGGCTTACGAGCAGTACTTC
CASSVGGQGAYEQYF
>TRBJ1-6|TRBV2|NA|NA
TGTGCCAGCAGTTTCGACAGGACCTCCGGGATTGGACCCCTCCACTTT
CASSFDRTSGIGPLHF
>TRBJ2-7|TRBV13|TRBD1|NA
TGTGCCAGCAGCTTAAGGGACAGGGGGAACTACGAGCAGTACTTC
CASSLRDRGNYEQYF
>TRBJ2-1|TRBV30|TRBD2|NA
TGTGCCTGGAGTGTAATCGGGCCCCTCGCGGGGGGGCACCGAAATGAGCAGTTCTTC
CAWSVIGPLAGGHRNEQFF
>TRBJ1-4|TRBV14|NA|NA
TGTGCCAGCAGCCAGGGACTGTTAAGTACAACTAATGAAAAACTGTTTTTT
CASSQGLLSTTNEKLFF
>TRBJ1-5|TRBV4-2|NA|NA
TGTGCCAGCAGCCCAGGGCGAGATCAGCCCCAGCATTTT
CASSPGRDQPQHF
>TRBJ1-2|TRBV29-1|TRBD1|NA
TGCAGCGTGAGGGACAGCTCTAACTATGGCTACACCTTC
CSVRDSSNYGYTF
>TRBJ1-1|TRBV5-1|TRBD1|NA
TGCGCCAGCAGCCACGGGACAGGGGGCAACACTGAAGCTTTCTTT
CASSHGTGGNTEAFF
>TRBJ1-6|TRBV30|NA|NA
TGTGCCTGGAGTGTACAGGTCAGGTCGAATTCACCCCTCCACTTT
CAWSVQVRSNSPLHF
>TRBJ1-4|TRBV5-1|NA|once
TGCGCCAGCAGGACGGACAGTTTAACTAATGAAAAACTGTTTTTT
CASRTDSLTNEKLFF
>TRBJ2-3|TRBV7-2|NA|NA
TGTGCCAGCAGCTTAGGGCTTTTCACAGATACGCAGTATTTT
CASSLGLFTDTQYF
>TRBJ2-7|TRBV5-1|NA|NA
TGCGCCAGCAGCCCCGAGGGAATTCTCTACGAGCAGTACTTC
CASSPEGILYEQYF
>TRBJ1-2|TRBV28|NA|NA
TGTGCCAGCAGTTTCGGAGCCACTAACTATGGCTACACCTTC
CASSFGATNYGYTF
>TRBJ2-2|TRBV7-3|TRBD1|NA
TGTGCCAGCAGCTTAAGGGGGACAGTTAACACCGGGGAGCTGTTTTTT
CASSLRGTVNTGELFF
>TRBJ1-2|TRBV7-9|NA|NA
TGTGCCAGCAGCCCCACGGCGGCGAACTATGGCTACACCTTC
CASSPTAANYGYTF
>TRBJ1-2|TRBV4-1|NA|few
TGCGCCAGCAGCCAAGTCCATGGCAGGACAGACTATGGCTACACCTTC
CASSQVHGRTDYGYTF
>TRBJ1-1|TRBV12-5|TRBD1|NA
TGTGCTAGTTCAGGGGGCACTGAAGCTTTCTTT
CASSGGTEAFF
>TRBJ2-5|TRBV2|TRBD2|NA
TGTGCCAGCAGTGAGGGTAGGATAGCGGGGGGACAAGAGACCCAGTACTTC
CASSEGRIAGGQETQYF